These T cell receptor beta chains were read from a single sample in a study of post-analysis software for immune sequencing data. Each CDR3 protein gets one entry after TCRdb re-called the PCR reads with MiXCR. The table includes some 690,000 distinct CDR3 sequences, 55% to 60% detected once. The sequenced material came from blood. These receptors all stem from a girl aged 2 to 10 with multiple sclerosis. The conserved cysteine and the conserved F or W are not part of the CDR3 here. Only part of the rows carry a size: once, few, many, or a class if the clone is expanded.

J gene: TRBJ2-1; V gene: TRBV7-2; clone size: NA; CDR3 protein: ASSLVAGGIQF
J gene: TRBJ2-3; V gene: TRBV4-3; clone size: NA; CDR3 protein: ASSQETHQPDTQY
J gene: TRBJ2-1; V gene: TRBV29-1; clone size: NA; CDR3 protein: SVPDRYNEQF
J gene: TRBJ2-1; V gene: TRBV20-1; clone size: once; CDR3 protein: SASAAGGEQETQF
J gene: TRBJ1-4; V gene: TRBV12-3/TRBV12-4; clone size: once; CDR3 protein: ASSFGGRAGRATNEKLF
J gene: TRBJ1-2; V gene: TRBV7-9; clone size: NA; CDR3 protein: ASSLGFSGTYGYT
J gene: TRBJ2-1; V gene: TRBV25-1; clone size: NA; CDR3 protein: ASRKAGAGDEQF
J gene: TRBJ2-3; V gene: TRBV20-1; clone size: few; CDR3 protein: SALRTDTDTQY
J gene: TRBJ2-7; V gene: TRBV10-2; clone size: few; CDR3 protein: ASSEAGHEQY
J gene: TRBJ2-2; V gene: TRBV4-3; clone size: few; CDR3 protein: ASSRGVGGGSPGELF
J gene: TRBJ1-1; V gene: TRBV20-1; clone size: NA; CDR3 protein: SAQINTEAF
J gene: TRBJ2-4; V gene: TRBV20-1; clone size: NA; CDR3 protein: SAHGTGLDIQY
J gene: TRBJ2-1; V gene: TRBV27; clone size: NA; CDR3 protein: ASSLGPLAGGYNEQF
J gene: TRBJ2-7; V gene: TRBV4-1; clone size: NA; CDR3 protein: ASSLRPGLATLEQY
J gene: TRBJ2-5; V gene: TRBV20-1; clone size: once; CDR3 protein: SASGTIETQY
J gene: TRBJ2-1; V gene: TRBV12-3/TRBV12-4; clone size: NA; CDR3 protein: ASTAGQPYNEQF
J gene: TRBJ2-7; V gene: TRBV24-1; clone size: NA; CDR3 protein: ATSGSGVGYEQY
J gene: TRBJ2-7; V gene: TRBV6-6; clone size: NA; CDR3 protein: ASTPEGTSVYEQY
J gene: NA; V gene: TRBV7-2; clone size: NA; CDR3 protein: ASSVDSAGVREQY
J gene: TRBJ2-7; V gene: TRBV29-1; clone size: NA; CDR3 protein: SAADSSYEQY
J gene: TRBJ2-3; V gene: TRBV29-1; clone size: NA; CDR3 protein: SVERGTSTDTQY
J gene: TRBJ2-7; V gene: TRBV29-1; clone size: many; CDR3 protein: SARQGPYEQY
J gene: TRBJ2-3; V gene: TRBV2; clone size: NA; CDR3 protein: ASSEALPTDTQY
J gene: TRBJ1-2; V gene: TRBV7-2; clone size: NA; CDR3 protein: ASSLLYRARTPGYT
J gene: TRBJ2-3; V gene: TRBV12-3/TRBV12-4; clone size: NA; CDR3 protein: ASRTGASPTDTQY
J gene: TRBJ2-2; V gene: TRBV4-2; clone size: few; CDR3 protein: ASRGEASAKKNTGELF
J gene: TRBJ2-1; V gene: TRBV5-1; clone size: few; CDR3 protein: ASSLQGTEQF
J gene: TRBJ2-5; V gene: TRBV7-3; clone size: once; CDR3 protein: ASSGGDSYQETQY
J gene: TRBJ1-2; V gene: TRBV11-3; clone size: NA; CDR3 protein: ASSLSSRDHGYT
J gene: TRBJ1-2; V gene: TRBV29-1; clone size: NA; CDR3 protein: SVQDPRGGYT
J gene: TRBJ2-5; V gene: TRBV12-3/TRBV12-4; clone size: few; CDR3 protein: ASSLGLAGGTQETQY
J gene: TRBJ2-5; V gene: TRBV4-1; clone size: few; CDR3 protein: ASSGIFSLQGQETQY
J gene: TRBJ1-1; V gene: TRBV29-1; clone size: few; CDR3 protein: SVEGTGVNTEAF
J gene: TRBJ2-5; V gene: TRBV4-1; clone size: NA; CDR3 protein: ASSQAWAGPQETQY
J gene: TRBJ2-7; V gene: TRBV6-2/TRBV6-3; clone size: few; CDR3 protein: ASTNGPTLYEQY
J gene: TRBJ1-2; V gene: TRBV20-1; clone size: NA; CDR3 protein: SARDRPYGYT
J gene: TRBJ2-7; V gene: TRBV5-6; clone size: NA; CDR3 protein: ASSSTSQSYEQY
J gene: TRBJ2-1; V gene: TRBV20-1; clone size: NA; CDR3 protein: SATASSYNEQF
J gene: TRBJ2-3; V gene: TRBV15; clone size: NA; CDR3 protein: ATSTNLDTQY
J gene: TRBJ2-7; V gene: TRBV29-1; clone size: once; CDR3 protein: SVVDRGTHEQY
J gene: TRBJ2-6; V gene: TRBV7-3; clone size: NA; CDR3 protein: ASGDTSGANVLT
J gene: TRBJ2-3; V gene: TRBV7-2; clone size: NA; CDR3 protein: ASSLDFGLAGGLDTQY
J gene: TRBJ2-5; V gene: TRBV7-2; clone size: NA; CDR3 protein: ASSSSIAGGWGGGETQY
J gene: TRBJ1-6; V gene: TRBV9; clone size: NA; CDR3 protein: ASSSTYNSPLH
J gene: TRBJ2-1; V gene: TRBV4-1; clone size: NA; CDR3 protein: ASSPVSGNEQF
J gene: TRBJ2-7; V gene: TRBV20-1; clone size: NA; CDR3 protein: SARSAGGGNYEQY
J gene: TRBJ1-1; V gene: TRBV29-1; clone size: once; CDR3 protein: SVAEPTSTEAF
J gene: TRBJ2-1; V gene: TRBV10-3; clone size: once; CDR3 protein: AIRDSSYNEQF
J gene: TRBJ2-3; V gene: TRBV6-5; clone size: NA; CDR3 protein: ASSYQGRDTQY
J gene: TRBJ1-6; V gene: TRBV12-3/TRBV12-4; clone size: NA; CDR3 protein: ASSPRRGTGDSPRH
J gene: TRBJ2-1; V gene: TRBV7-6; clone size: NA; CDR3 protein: ASSWGSGSIFNEQF
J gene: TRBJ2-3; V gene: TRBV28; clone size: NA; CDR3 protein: ASSLVGPTSTDTQY
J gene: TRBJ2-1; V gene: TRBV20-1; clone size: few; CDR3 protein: SASGAGGHEEQF
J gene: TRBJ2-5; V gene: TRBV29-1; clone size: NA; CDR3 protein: SPERMETQY
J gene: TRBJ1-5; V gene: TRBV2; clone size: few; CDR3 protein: ASSRSQNNQPQH
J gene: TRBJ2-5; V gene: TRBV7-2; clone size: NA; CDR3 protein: ASSPLVVGSGETQY
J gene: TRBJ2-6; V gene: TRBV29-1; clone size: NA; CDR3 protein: SVGDTSSQYSGANVLT